The 25 T cell receptor beta chains reported below all come from one sample, sequenced in a study of cytomegalovirus exposure and HLA in healthy donors. 13 Jbeta primers and 60 Vbeta primers were used for the PCR. TCRdb's table, derived via immunoSEQ multiplex PCR, lists solely in-frame clones and lacks some. The sample holds 53,000 or so clones. Sequencing was performed on PBMCs. These receptors originate from a man between 18 and 35 years old in good health and CMV-seropositive.

As for this clone: At the DNA level, this CDR3 is encoded by other sequences in the same sample as well. The V call is TRBV19, the J call TRBJ1-3; D unclear. Trimming took 5 bases from V and 0 from J, leaving 17 bases between them. The CDR3 runs 17 residues. The germline CDR1 and CDR2 sequences are LNHDA and SQIVND (reference sequence). CDR3 nucleotide sequence: TGTGCCAGTAGTGTAAACTCCTTTGGTATCTCTGGAAACACCATATATTTT. Encoded protein: CASSVNSFGISGNTIYF.

This rearrangement joins TRBV6-5 to TRBJ1-2; unclear D gene. The CDR3 has 14 amino acids. The V and J ends lost 7 bases and 5 bases respectively, with 17 bases between them. The germline gives CDR1 MNHEY, CDR2 SVGAGI. CDR3 DNA sequence: TGTGCCAGCACCAACGGACCTCCGGGGTATGGCTACACCTTC. Residues: CASTNGPPGYGYTF.

This chain joins TRBV11-2 and TRBJ2-7; 7 nucleotides match TRBD2. CDR3 size: 16 residues. Looked up from germline, CDR1 is SGHAT and CDR2 is FQNNGV. J lost 2 bases, V lost 2 bases, and 9 bases had no gene match. CDR3 nucleotide sequence: TGTGCCAGCAGCTTATCGGGCGGGGGTAGTGCCTACGAGCAGTACTTC. The encoded protein is CASSLSGGGSAYEQYF.

This chain uses TRBV10-3 with TRBJ1-2; TRBD1 matches at 7 bases. CDR3 size: 11 residues. Germline lookup yields CDR1 ENHRY and CDR2 SYGVKD. The J segment lost 8 bases and the V segment lost 5 bases, leaving 2 bases of the junction unmatched. In nucleotides, the CDR3 is TGTGCCATCAGTACAGGGGTCGGCTACACCTTC. This sequence encodes CAISTGVGYTF.

The rearrangement links TRBV4-2 to TRBJ1-1; no definite D call. V shed 0 bases and J shed 0 bases, with 8 bases lying between them. Germline CDR1 is LGHNA and CDR2 is YNFKEQ. This CDR3 region has 15 residues. The CDR3 protein is CASSQDIQMNTEAFF. CDR3 DNA: TGTGCCAGCAGCCAAGATATACAGATGAACACTGAAGCTTTCTTT.

This rearrangement joins TRBV19 to TRBJ1-3; D is ambiguous. Germline V gene sequence: CDR1 LNHDA, CDR2 SQIVND (reference sequence). Trimming pared 8 bases from V and 2 bases from J, leaving 19 bases between. The CDR3 extends over 16 amino acids. The CDR3 sequence is CASSTFFVGAGNTIYF. As DNA, the CDR3 is TGTGCCAGTTCCACGTTCTTTGTCGGGGCTGGAAACACCATATATTTT.

The chain has TRBV27 and TRBJ1-2; D unclear. V was trimmed by 10 bases and J by 8 bases, leaving 17 bases between them. The CDR3 loop spans 12 amino acids. Germline lookup yields CDR1 MNHEY and CDR2 SMNVEV (reference sequence). CDR3 amino acids: CATARVGEGYTF. In DNA, the CDR3 is TGTGCCACCGCAAGGGTCGGGGAGGGCTACACCTTC.

The CDR3 protein is CASSPGQVDTEAFF. The DNA of the CDR3 is TGTGCCAGCAGTCCCGGACAGGTTGACACTGAAGCTTTCTTT. The genes are TRBV28 and TRBJ1-1, with 7 bases aligning to TRBD1. Trimming removed 5 bases from V and 3 bases from J; junction bases left unmatched: 6. The CDR3 is 14 amino acids. Germline V CDR1 and CDR2: MDHEN, SYDVKM.

The chain combines TRBV14 with TRBJ2-2; 12 positions match TRBD2. CDR1 SGHDN and CDR2 FVKESK come from the germline V gene. The CDR3 contains 15 residues. With 5 bases clipped from V and 5 bases from J, the junction kept 3 bases outside the gene matches. CDR3 nucleotide sequence: TGTGCCAGCAGCGGACTAGCGGGAATGACCGGGGAGCTGTTTTTT. Protein: CASSGLAGMTGELFF. The entire variable domain, with the rest obtained from reference TRBV14 and TRBJ2-2, is as follows: EAGVTQFPSHSVIEKGQTVTLRCDPISGHDNLYWYRRVMGKEIKFLLHFVKESKQDESGMPNNRFLAERTGGTYSTLKVQPAELEDSGVYFCASSGLAGMTGELFFGEGSRLTVL.

The chain recombines TRBV4-1 with TRBJ2-1; 7 bases match TRBD2. Trimming removed 0 bases from V and 4 bases from J; junction bases left unmatched: 6. CDR1 MGHRA and CDR2 YSYEKL come from the germline V gene. This CDR3 spans 16 amino acids. CDR3 region: CASSQERRGGYNEQFF. The CDR3 DNA sequence: TGCGCCAGCAGCCAAGAGCGAAGGGGAGGGTACAATGAGCAGTTCTTC.

This sequence joins TRBV19 and TRBJ2-6; D may be TRBD2 (5 bases). The germline gives CDR1 LNHDA, CDR2 SQIVND (reference sequence). This CDR3 is built from 15 residues. V was pared by 5 bases and J by 4 bases, with 12 bases between. CDR3 loop: CASSLPGNGANVLTF. The CDR3 bases are TGTGCCAGTAGTCTTCCGGGGAACGGGGCCAACGTCCTGACTTTC. Drawing the rest from reference TRBV19 and TRBJ2-6, the complete variable domain is DGGITQSPKYLFRKEGQNVTLSCEQNLNHDAMYWYRQDPGQGLRLIYYSQIVNDFQKGDIAEGYSVSREKKESFPLTVTSAQKNPTAFYLCASSLPGNGANVLTFGAGSRLTVL.

The rearrangement links TRBV19 to TRBJ1-1; possibly TRBD1 for D (5 bases). The V gene's germline CDR1 is LNHDA and CDR2 SQIVND (reference sequence). The CDR3 runs to 15 residues. V was cut by 6 bases and J by 1 base, with 15 bases left in between. The CDR3 coding sequence is TGTGCCAGTAGATCGGGGGGGAAATGGAACACTGAAGCTTTCTTT. This gives the protein CASRSGGKWNTEAFF. The full variable domain, its missing parts supplied by reference TRBV19 and TRBJ1-1, is DGGITQSPKYLFRKEGQNVTLSCEQNLNHDAMYWYRQDPGQGLRLIYYSQIVNDFQKGDIAEGYSVSREKKESFPLTVTSAQKNPTAFYLCASRSGGKWNTEAFFGQGTRLTVV.

V gene TRBV11-3 combines with J gene TRBJ2-7, with TRBD1 as a possible D gene (5 bases). The V end lost 4 bases, the J end lost 4 bases, and 8 bases lay between the germline ends. The CDR3 runs 12 residues. CDR1 is SGHNT and CDR2 is YENEEA in the germline V gene. This CDR3 is CASSSRGYEQYF. CDR3 nucleotides: TGTGCCAGCAGCTCTAGGGGTTACGAGCAGTACTTC. Filled out from reference TRBV11-3 and TRBJ2-7, the complete variable domain reads EAGVVQSPRYKIIEKKQPVAFWCNPISGHNTLYWYLQNLGQGPELLIRYENEEAVDDSQLPKDRFSAERLKGVDSTLKIQPAELGDSAVYLCASSSRGYEQYFGPGTRLTVT.

The chain carries TRBV11-1 and TRBJ2-3, with D perhaps matching TRBD2 (5 bases). The length of the CDR3 is 14 residues. V was cut by 2 bases and J by 2 bases, with 8 bases left in between. Germline V gene sequence: CDR1 SGHAT, CDR2 FQDESV (reference sequence). In DNA form, the CDR3 reads TGTGCCAGCAGCTTAAGCGGATCCACAGATACGCAGTATTTT. As protein: CASSLSGSTDTQYF. The whole variable domain, remainder taken from reference TRBV11-1 and TRBJ2-3, is EAEVAQSPRYKITEKSQAVAFWCDPISGHATLYWYRQILGQGPELLVQFQDESVVDDSQLPKDRFSAERLKGVDSTLKIQPAELGDSAMYLCASSLSGSTDTQYFGPGTRLTVL.

The gene calls are TRBV15 and TRBJ1-1; no firm D call. The CDR3 totals 13 residues. Germline V gene lookup returns CDR1 LNHNV and CDR2 YYDKDF (reference sequence). Between the trimmed V and J ends, which lost 11 bases and 0 bases, there was a span of 13 bases. The CDR3 protein is CAASGRMNTEAFF. In nucleotides, the CDR3 is TGTGCCGCTTCGGGGAGAATGAACACTGAAGCTTTCTTT. Filled out from reference TRBV15 and TRBJ1-1, the complete variable domain reads DAMVIQNPRYQVTQFGKPVTLSCSQTLNHNVMYWYQQKSSQAPKLLFHYYDKDFNNEADTPDNFQSRRPNTSFCFLDIRSPGLGDTAMYLCAASGRMNTEAFFGQGTRLTVV.

The chain carries TRBV6-1 and TRBJ1-1; no clear D gene. The V and J ends lost 3 bases and 1 base respectively, with 6 bases between them. Germline CDR1 reads MNHNS; CDR2 reads SASEGT. The CDR3 spans 13 residues. As DNA, the CDR3 is TGTGCCAGCAGTGAGTTTAGGAACACTGAAGCTTTCTTT. This translates into CASSEFRNTEAFF.

The J gene is TRBJ2-1, the V gene TRBV6-1; 13 nucleotides line up with TRBD2. V shed 2 bases and J 7 bases; nucleotides not matched to a gene: 8. The V gene's germline CDR1 is MNHNS and CDR2 SASEGT. CDR3 size: 17 residues. In nucleotides, the CDR3 is TGTGCCAGCAGTGAATCCCGGACTAGCGGGAGTTGGAATGAGCAGTTCTTC. This translates into CASSESRTSGSWNEQFF.

The J gene is TRBJ1-2, the V gene TRBV5-5, with a possible D match to TRBD1 (6 bases). V was cut by 0 bases and J by 8 bases, with 14 bases left in between. This CDR3 has 14 residues. Germline V gene lookup returns CDR1 SGHKS and CDR2 YYEKEE (reference sequence). The CDR3 protein is CASSLGGQGHGYTF. CDR3 coding DNA: TGTGCCAGCAGCTTGGGAGGCCAGGGACACGGCTACACCTTC.

The chain links TRBV5-4 to TRBJ2-1; D remains unclear. This CDR3 region has 12 residues. Germline V gene lookup returns CDR1 SGHNT and CDR2 YYREEE (reference sequence). The V end lost 3 bases, the J end lost 11 bases, and 12 bases lay between the germline ends. The CDR3 protein is CASSYAAAQQFF. Here the CDR3 DNA reads TGTGCCAGCAGCTACGCCGCGGCACAGCAGTTCTTC.

The V call is TRBV28, the J call TRBJ1-1, with D unclear. With 2 bases removed from V and 4 bases from J, the gap between germline ends came to 11 bases. CDR1 MDHEN and CDR2 SYDVKM come from the germline V gene. The CDR3 is 14 amino acids. The CDR3, as DNA: TGTGCCAGCAGTTTAGAGGAGGGAGGCACTGAAGCTTTCTTT. Protein: CASSLEEGGTEAFF.

The chain is built from TRBV19 and TRBJ1-5, with D perhaps TRBD1 (6 bases). V was trimmed by 5 bases and J by 3 bases, leaving 20 bases between them. There are 17 residues in the CDR3. Germline CDR1 reads LNHDA; CDR2 reads SQIVND (reference sequence). The CDR3 nucleotides are TGTGCCAGTAGTTTCAGACAGGCACGAGAAGCCAATCAGCCCCAGCATTTT. This translates into CASSFRQAREANQPQHF.

CDR3 protein: CASSLREAIGGYNEQFF. The CDR3 bases are TGTGCCAGCAGCTTGAGGGAGGCCATCGGAGGTTACAATGAGCAGTTCTTC. The V call is TRBV5-4, the J call TRBJ2-1, with D tentatively TRBD2 (6 bases). Germline V lookup: CDR1 SGHNT, CDR2 YYREEE (reference sequence). This CDR3 region has 17 residues. V dropped 1 base and J dropped 4 bases, with 18 bases sitting between them.

V gene TRBV29-1 combines with J gene TRBJ2-5; the D gene is possibly TRBD1 (5 bases). V was trimmed by 2 bases and J by 2 bases, leaving 9 bases between them. The CDR3 runs 13 residues. Germline assignment: CDR1 SQVTM and CDR2 ANQGSEA. CDR3 loop: CSVENRIQETQYF. CDR3 nucleotide sequence: TGCAGCGTTGAAAACAGGATACAAGAGACCCAGTACTTC.

V is TRBV18 and J is TRBJ1-4; 9 bases line up with TRBD1. This CDR3 comprises 16 residues. The germline V gene has CDR1 KGHSH and CDR2 LQKENI. V lost 5 bases, J lost 4 bases, and 8 bases stayed unmatched. CDR3 protein: CASSYNPGQGNEKLFF. CDR3 nucleotide sequence: TGTGCCAGCTCATATAATCCGGGACAGGGTAATGAAAAACTGTTTTTT.

J is TRBJ2-1 and V is TRBV19, with D perhaps matching TRBD2 (6 bases). The CDR3 has 17 residues. The germline V gene encodes CDR1 LNHDA and CDR2 SQIVND (reference sequence). V lost 4 bases to trimming and J lost 4 bases, with 20 bases between them. The CDR3: CASSKIYVGLQYNEQFF. CDR3 DNA sequence: TGTGCCAGTAGTAAGATATACGTGGGACTCCAATACAATGAGCAGTTCTTC.